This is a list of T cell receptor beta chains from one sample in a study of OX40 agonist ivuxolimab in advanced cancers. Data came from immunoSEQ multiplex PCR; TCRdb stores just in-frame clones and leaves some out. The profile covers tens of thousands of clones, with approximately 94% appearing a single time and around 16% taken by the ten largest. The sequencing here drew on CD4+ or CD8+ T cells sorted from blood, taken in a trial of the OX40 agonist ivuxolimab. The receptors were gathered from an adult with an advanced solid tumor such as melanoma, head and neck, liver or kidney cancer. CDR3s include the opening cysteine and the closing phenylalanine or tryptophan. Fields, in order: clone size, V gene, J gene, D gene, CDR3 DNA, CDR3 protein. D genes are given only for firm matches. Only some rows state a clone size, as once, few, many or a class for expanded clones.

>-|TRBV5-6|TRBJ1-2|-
TGTGCCAGCAGTCGGGACCTCTATGGCTACACCTTC
CASSRDLYGYTF
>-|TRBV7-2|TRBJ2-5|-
TGTGCCAGCAGGCACCCTTGGGGCAGGGGGGCCGAGACCCAGTACTTC
CASRHPWGRGAETQYF
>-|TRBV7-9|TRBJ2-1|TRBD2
TGTGCCAGCAGCTTAGGCGGCCTAGCGGGAGGCCACAATGAGCAGTTCTTC
CASSLGGLAGGHNEQFF
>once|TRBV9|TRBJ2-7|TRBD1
TGTGCCAGCAGCGTAGGGACAGGGGGGAGTGGGGAGCAGTACTTC
CASSVGTGGSGEQYF
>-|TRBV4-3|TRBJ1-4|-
TGCGCCAGCAGCCAAGTATCCGGGCTCAACTCTTATGAAAAACTGTTTTTT
CASSQVSGLNSYEKLFF
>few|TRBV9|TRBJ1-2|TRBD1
TGTGCCAGCAGCGCGCAGGGGGGAGCTGCCTATGGCTACACCTTC
CASSAQGGAAYGYTF
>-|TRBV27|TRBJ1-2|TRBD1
TGTGCCAGCAGTCCCCTCCACCGGGACAGGGGTAGTGGAGGCTACACCTTC
CASSPLHRDRGSGGYTF
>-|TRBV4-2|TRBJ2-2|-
TGTGCCAGCAGCCAAGAAAGAAGTCTTAACACCGGGGAGCTGTTTTTT
CASSQERSLNTGELFF
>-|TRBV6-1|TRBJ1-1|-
TGTGCCAGCAGTGAAGCGCCGGGGGGGCAGTCGAACACTGAAGCTTTCTTT
CASSEAPGGQSNTEAFF
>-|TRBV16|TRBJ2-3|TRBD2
TGTGCCAGCAGCGAAGCACTAGCGGGAGGGCCAGATACGCAGTATTTT
CASSEALAGGPDTQYF
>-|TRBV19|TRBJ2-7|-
TGTGCCAGTAGTATAGGGGCCAAGGGGGTATCAGACGAGCAGTACTTC
CASSIGAKGVSDEQYF
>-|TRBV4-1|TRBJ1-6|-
TGCGCCAGCAGCCCACGCGGGGGCGATTCACCCCTCCACTTT
CASSPRGGDSPLHF
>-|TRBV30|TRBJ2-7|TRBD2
TGTGCCTGGAGCGGGACTAGCGGGAGATACGAGCAGTACTTC
CAWSGTSGRYEQYF
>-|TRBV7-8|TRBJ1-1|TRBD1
TGTGCCAGCAGCTCCCGGGACAGGAACACTGAAGCTTTCTTT
CASSSRDRNTEAFF
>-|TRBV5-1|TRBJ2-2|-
TGCGCCAGCAGCTTGGTAGATCCGAACACCGGGGAGCTGTTTTTT
CASSLVDPNTGELFF
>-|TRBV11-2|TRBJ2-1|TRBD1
TGTGCCAGCAGCTCGACAGGGACCAACAATGAGCAGTTCTTC
CASSSTGTNNEQFF
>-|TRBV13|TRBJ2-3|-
TGTGCCAGCAGCTCGGACACGATCTCCACAGATACGCAGTATTTT
CASSSDTISTDTQYF
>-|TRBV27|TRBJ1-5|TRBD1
TGTGCCAGCAGTTCCCTCACAGGGGTAAGCAATCAGCCCCAGCATTTT
CASSSLTGVSNQPQHF
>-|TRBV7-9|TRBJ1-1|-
TGTGCCAGCAGCTTAGGTTTCTTTGAAGCTTTCTTT
CASSLGFFEAFF
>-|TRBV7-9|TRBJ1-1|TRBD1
TGTGCCAGCAGCCCCGACCAGGGGGTGAACACTGAAGCTTTCTTT
CASSPDQGVNTEAFF
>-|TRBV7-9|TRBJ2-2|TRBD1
TGTGCCAGCAGCGCGACAGGGGTGAGCACCGGGGAGCTGTTTTTT
CASSATGVSTGELFF
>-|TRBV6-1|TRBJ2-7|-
TGTGCCAGCAGTGAAGCCCCGGACAGAGCCTACGAGCAGTACTTC
CASSEAPDRAYEQYF
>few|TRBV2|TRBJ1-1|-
TGTGCCAGCAGTAGGGGGGTAATCACTGAAGCTTTCTTT
CASSRGVITEAFF
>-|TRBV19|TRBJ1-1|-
TGTGCCAGTACCGAACCCACGGGGGGACGCACTGAAGCTTTCTTT
CASTEPTGGRTEAFF
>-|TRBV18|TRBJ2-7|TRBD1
TGTGCCAGCTCCCCCGCCCGGGACAGGGTTTGGTACGAGCAGTACTTC
CASSPARDRVWYEQYF
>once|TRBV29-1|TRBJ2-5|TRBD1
TGCAGCGCCAGGGGGCCCCAAGAGACCCAGTACTTC
CSARGPQETQYF
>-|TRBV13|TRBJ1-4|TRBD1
TGTGCCAGCAGCACAACAGGGGGCGGTGAAAAACTGTTTTTT
CASSTTGGGEKLFF
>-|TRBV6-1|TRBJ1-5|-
TGTGCCAGCAGTGCCCCCGTTAGGGATCAGCCCCAGCATTTT
CASSAPVRDQPQHF
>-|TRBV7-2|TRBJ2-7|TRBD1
TGTGCCAGCAGCTCGCCCGGGACAGGAGACTACGAGCAGTACTTC
CASSSPGTGDYEQYF
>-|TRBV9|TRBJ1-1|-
TGTGCCAGCAGCGTTGGGGGGGACACTGAAGCTTTCTTT
CASSVGGDTEAFF
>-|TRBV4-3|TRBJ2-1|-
TGCGCCAGCAGCCAAGTCGGTGCTAGCCGTTACAATGAGCAGTTCTTC
CASSQVGASRYNEQFF
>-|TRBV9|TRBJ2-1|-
TGTGCCAGCAGCGTCCCGACTTTCGGGAGCCACAATGAGCAGTTCTTC
CASSVPTFGSHNEQFF
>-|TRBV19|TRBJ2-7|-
TGTGCCAGTAGTATAGAAGAGGGAACCTACGAGCAGTACTTC
CASSIEEGTYEQYF
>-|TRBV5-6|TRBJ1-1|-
TGTGCCAGCAGCCCGCCGACAGCGAGACGGACTGAAGCTTTCTTT
CASSPPTARRTEAFF
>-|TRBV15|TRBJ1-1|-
TGTGCCACCAGCCTCCGGGACCCCGAGATGGGGACTGAAGCTTTCTTT
CATSLRDPEMGTEAFF
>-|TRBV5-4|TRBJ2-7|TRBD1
TGTGCCAGCAGCTCCCCTGAGACAGGGGCCTACGAGCAGTACTTC
CASSSPETGAYEQYF
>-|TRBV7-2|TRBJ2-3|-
TGTGCCAGCTCGATGTCTGAGGGGGGCCCAGATACGCAGTATTTT
CASSMSEGGPDTQYF
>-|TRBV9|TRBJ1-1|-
TGTGCCAGCAGCTCATGGAAGAACACTGAAGCTTTCTTT
CASSSWKNTEAFF
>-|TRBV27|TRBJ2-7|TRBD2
TGTGCCAGCAGATCCGGGACTAGCAGTCGCGAGCAGTACTTC
CASRSGTSSREQYF
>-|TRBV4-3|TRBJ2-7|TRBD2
TGCGCCAGCAGCCTAGAGGTCCCTAGCGGGGGGGTAACCTACGAGCAGTACTTC
CASSLEVPSGGVTYEQYF
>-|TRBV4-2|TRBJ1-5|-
TGTGCCAGCAGCCGTGGATTGGGATCTCAGCCCCAGCATTTT
CASSRGLGSQPQHF
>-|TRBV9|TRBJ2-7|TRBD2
TGTGCCAGCAGCGGGCGAAGCGGGAGCAACGAGCAGTACTTC
CASSGRSGSNEQYF
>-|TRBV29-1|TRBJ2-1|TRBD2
TGCAGCGTTGAGGGGCCAGCGGGAGGATTTGAGCAGTTCTTC
CSVEGPAGGFEQFF
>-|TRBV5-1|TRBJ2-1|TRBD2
TGCGCCAGCAGCTTACTCATAGCGGGGGGGAAAGACAATGAGCAGTTCTTC
CASSLLIAGGKDNEQFF
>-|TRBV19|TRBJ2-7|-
TGTGCCAGTAGTATTGCAGAAAACTACGAGCAGTACTTC
CASSIAENYEQYF
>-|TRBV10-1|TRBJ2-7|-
TGCGCCAGCAGTGAGAGGGAAGGAACAAGCTCCTACGAGCAGTACTTC
CASSEREGTSSYEQYF
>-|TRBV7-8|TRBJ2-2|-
TGTGCCAGCAGCTCCCTCTTCGGCGCGAACACCGGGGAGCTGTTTTTT
CASSSLFGANTGELFF
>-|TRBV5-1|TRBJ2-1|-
TGCGCCAGCAGCTACCGGGACATCGGGTACAATGAGCAGTTCTTC
CASSYRDIGYNEQFF
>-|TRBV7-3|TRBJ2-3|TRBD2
TGTGCCAGCAGCCAACTAGCGGGAGGGACAGATACGCAGTATTTT
CASSQLAGGTDTQYF
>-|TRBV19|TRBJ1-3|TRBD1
TGTGCCAGTAGTTGGACAGGCGCCTCTGGAAACACCATATATTTT
CASSWTGASGNTIYF
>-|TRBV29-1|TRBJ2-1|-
TGCAGCGTTGAGGGATCAGGGGATGAGCAGTTCTTC
CSVEGSGDEQFF
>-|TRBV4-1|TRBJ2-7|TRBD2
TGCGCCAGCAGCCAAACTAGCGGTACCTACGAGCAGTACTTC
CASSQTSGTYEQYF
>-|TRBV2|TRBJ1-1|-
TGTGCCAGCAGTGTCCCGGGGCAGGATAAAATGAACACTGAAGCTTTCTTT
CASSVPGQDKMNTEAFF
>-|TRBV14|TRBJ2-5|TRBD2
TGTGCCAGCAGCCTTGTAGCGGGAACGCAAGAGACCCAGTACTTC
CASSLVAGTQETQYF